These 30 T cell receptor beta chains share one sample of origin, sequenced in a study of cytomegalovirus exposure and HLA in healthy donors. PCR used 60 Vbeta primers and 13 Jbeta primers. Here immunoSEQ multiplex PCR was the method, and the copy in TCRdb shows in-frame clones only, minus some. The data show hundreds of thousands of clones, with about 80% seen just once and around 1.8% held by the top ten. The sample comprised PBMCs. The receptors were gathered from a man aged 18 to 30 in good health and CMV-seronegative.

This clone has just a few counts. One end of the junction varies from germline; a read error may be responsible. CDR3: CSSSLGGGENYGYTF. DNA of the CDR3: TGTTCCAGCAGCTTAGGGGGAGGGGAGAACTATGGCTACACCTTC. The V call is TRBV7-9, the J call TRBJ1-2; D is possibly TRBD1 (6 bases). The germline CDR1 and CDR2 sequences are SEHNR and FQNEAQ (reference sequence). The CDR3 consists of 15 residues.

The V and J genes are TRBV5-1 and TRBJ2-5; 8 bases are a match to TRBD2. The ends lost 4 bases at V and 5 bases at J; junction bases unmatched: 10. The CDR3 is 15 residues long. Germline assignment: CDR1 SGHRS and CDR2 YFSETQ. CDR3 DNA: TGCGCCAGCAGCCCCCTAAGAGCGGGGGCGGAGACCCAGTACTTC. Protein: CASSPLRAGAETQYF.

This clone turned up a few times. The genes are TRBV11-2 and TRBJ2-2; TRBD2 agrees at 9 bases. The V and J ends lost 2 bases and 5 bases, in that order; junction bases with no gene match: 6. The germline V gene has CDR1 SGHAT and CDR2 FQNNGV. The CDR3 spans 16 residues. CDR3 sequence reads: CASSLPAGGLTGELFF. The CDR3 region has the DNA TGTGCCAGCAGCTTACCGGCGGGAGGGCTAACCGGGGAGCTGTTTTTT.

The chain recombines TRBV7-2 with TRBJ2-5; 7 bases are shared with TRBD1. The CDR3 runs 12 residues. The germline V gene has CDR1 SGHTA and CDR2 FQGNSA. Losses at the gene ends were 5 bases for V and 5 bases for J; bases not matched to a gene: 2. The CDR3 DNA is TGTGCCAGCAGCCCGACAGGGGAGACCCAGTACTTC. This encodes CASSPTGETQYF.

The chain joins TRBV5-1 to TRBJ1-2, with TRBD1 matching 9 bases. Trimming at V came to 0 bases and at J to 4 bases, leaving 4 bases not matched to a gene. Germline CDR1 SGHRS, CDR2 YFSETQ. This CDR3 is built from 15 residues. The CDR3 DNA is TGCGCCAGCAGCTTGGGTGGGGACAGGGCCTATGGCTACACCTTC. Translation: CASSLGGDRAYGYTF.

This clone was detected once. As DNA, the CDR3 is TGCGCCAGCAGCCAAGAGTTAGGGGCTAGCGGGAGTGAGACCCAGTACTTC. It encodes CASSQELGASGSETQYF. The V call is TRBV4-3, the J call TRBJ2-5, with 10 bases lining up with TRBD2. The germline gives CDR1 LGHNA, CDR2 YSLEER. The CDR3 contains 17 residues. The V and J ends lost 0 bases and 5 bases, in that order; junction bases with no gene match: 9.

DNA for the CDR3: TGTGCCAGCAGTTTGGACAGTAGGAATGAGCAGTTCTTC. It yields the protein CASSLDSRNEQFF. This chain links TRBV27 with TRBJ2-1; weak D call: TRBD1 (6 bases). Trimming stripped 3 bases from V and 7 bases from J, with 10 bases between. The CDR3 runs 13 residues. Per germline, CDR1 MNHEY and CDR2 SMNVEV (reference sequence).

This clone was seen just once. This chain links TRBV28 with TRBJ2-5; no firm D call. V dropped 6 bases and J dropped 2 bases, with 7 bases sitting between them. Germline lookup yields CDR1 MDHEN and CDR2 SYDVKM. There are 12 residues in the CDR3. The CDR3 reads CASSLVQETQYF. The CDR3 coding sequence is TGTGCCAGCAGCCTAGTACAAGAGACCCAGTACTTC.

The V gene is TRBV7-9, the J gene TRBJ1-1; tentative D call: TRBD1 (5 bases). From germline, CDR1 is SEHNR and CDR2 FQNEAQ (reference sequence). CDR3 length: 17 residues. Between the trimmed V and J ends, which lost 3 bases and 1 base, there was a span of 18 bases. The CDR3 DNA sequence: TGTGCCAGCAGCTTGATCATACAGGTGAGCCAGAACACTGAAGCTTTCTTT. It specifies CASSLIIQVSQNTEAFF.

CDR3 DNA sequence: TGTGCCAGTAGTACCGGGACTAGCGGACAAGAGACCCAGTACTTC. Amino acids: CASSTGTSGQETQYF. V usage is TRBV19 and J usage is TRBJ2-5, with TRBD2 identical over 11 bases. The CDR3 sequence is 15 residues long. Trimming took 4 bases from V and 2 from J; bases not matched to a gene: 3. Per the germline V gene, CDR1 is LNHDA and CDR2 is SQIVND (reference sequence).

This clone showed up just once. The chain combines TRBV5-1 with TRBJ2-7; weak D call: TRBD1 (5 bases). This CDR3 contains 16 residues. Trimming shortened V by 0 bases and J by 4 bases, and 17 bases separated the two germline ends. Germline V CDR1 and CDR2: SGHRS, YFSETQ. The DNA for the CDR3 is TGCGCCAGCAGCTTGGGGGTGGGGCTGGTTATGTACGAGCAGTACTTC. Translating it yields CASSLGVGLVMYEQYF.

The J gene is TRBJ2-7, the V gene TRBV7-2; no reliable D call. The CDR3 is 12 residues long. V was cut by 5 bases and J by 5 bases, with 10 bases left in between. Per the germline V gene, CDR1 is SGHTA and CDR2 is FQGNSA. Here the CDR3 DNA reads TGTGCCAGCAGCCCCCTCCTACACGAGCAGTACTTC. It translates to CASSPLLHEQYF.

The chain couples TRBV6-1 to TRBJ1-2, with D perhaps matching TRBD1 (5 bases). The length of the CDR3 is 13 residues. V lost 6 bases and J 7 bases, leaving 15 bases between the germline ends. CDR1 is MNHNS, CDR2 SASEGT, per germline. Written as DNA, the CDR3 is TGTGCCAGCAGACCCCAGGGTATTGGTGGCTACACCTTC. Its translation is CASRPQGIGGYTF.

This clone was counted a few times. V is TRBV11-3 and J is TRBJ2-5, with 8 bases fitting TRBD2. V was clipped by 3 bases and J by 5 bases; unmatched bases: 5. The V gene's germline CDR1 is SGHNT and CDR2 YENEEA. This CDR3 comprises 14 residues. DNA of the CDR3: TGTGCCAGCAGCTTCCTAGCGGGCGGGGAGACCCAGTACTTC. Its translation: CASSFLAGGETQYF.

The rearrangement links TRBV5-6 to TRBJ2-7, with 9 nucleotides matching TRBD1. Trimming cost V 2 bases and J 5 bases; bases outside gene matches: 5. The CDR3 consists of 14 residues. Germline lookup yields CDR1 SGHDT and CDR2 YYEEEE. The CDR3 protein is CASSFGTGLHEQYF. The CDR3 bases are TGTGCCAGCAGCTTCGGGACAGGGCTCCACGAGCAGTACTTC.

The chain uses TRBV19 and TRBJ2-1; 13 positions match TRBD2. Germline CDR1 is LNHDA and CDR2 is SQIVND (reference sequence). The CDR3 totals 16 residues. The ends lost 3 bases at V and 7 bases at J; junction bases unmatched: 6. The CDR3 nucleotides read TGTGCCAGTAGTATCGGACTAGCGGGAGTAGGTAATGAGCAGTTCTTC. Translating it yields CASSIGLAGVGNEQFF.

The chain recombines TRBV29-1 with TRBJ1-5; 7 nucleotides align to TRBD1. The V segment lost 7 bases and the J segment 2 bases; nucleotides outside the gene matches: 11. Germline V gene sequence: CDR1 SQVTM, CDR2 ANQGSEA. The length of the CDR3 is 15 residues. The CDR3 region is CSAPRGQGGNQPQHF. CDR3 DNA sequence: TGCAGCGCCCCGAGGGGGCAGGGTGGCAATCAGCCCCAGCATTTT.

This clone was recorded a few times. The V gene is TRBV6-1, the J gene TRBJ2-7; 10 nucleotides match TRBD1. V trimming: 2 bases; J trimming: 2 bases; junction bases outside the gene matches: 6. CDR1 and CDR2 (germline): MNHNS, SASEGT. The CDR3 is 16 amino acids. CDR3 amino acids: CASSEHPGQGPYEQYF. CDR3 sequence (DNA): TGTGCCAGCAGTGAACATCCGGGACAGGGGCCCTACGAGCAGTACTTC.

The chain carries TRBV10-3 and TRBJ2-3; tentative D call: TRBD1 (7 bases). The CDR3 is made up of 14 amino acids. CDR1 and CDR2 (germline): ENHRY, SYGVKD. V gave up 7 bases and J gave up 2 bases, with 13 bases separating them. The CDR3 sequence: CAITGGRSTDTQYF. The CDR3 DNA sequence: TGTGCCATCACAGGGGGGAGGTCCACAGATACGCAGTATTTT.

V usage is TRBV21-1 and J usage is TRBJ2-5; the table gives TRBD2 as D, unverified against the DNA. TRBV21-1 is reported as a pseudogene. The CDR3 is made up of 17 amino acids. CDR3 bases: TGTGCCAGCAGCGAAAAAAGACTGGGCCGAGGGCAAGAGACCCAGTACTTC. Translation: CASSEKRLGRGQETQYF.

The DNA for the CDR3 is TGTGCCAGCTCGCCTTCCGGACAGGGTAATTCACCCCTCCACTTT. As protein: CASSPSGQGNSPLHF. The V and J genes are TRBV18 and TRBJ1-6; 8 bases align to TRBD1. V was pared by 6 bases and J by 6 bases, with 7 bases of the junction left unmatched. Germline values: CDR1 KGHSH, CDR2 LQKENI. CDR3 length: 15 amino acids.

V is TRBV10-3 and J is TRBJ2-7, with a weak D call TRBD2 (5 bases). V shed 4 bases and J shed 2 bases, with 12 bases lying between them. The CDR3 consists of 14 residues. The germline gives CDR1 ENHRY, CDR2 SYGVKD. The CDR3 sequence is CAISGGSPPYEQYF. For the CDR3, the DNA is TGTGCCATCAGTGGAGGGAGCCCTCCCTACGAGCAGTACTTC.

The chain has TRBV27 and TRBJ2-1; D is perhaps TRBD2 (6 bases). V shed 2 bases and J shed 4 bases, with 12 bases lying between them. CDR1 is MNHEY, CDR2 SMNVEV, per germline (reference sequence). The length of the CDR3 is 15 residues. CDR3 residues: CASSLRRELYNEQFF. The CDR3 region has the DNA TGTGCCAGCAGTTTACGTCGGGAGCTATACAATGAGCAGTTCTTC.

Here the CDR3 reads CAWNEDGFRGIEQYF. In nucleotides, the CDR3 is TGTGCCTGGAACGAGGACGGTTTTAGGGGAATCGAGCAGTACTTC. This chain joins TRBV30 and TRBJ2-7; D possibly corresponds to TRBD1 (5 bases). Trimming removed 4 bases from V and 6 bases from J, with 22 bases in between. The CDR3 sequence is 15 residues long. Germline-derived CDR1 and CDR2 are GTSNPN and SVGIG (reference sequence).

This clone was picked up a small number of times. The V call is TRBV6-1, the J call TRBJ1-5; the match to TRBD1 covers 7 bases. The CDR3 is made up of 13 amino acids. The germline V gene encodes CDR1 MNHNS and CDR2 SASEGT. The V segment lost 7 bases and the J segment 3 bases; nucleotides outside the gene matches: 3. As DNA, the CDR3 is TGTGCCAGCAATGGACAGGCCAATCAGCCCCAGCATTTT. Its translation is CASNGQANQPQHF.

CDR3 nucleotides: TGTGCCTGGACGGTTATTCGGGACACCTTCTACGAGCAGTACTTC. Translation: CAWTVIRDTFYEQYF. The chain employs TRBV30 and TRBJ2-7; TRBD1 might be the D (6 bases). The V end was cut by 4 bases, the J end by 3 bases, with 19 bases between. Looked up from germline, CDR1 is GTSNPN and CDR2 is SVGIG (reference sequence). The CDR3 is made up of 15 amino acids.

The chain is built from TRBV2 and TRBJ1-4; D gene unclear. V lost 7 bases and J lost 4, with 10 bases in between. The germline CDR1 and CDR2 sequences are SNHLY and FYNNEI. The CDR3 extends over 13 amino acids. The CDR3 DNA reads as TGTGCCAGCACGGGATTTGGTAATGAAAAACTGTTTTTT. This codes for CASTGFGNEKLFF.

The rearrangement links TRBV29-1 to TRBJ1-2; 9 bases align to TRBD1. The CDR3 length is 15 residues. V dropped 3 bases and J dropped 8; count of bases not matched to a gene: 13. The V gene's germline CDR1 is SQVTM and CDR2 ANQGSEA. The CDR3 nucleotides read TGCAGCGTTGAGGGGGACAGGGACCCCCGGGGGGGCTACACCTTC. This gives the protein CSVEGDRDPRGGYTF.

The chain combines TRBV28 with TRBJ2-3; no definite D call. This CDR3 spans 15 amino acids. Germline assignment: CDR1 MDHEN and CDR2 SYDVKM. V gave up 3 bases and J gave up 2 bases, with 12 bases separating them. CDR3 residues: CASSFAELDTDTQYF. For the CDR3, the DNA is TGTGCCAGCAGTTTTGCGGAATTAGACACAGATACGCAGTATTTT.

The DNA of the CDR3 is TGTGCCACCAGCAATAAAAGACTGGGCTCTGGAAACACCATATATTTT. Translation gives CATSNKRLGSGNTIYF. The chain has TRBV15 and TRBJ1-3; D gene ambiguous. The CDR3 totals 16 residues. The V and J ends lost 4 bases and 0 bases respectively, with 13 bases between them. Per germline, CDR1 LNHNV and CDR2 YYDKDF (reference sequence).